The 20 T cell receptor beta chains reported below all come from one sample, sequenced in a study of T cells in Graves' hyperthyroidism and ophthalmopathy. TCR beta CDR3 regions were amplified from RNA transcripts. An initial round of RT-PCR targeting the TCR CDR3 relied on the HTBI primer set. TCRdb called the multiplex PCR reads again in MiXCR, with one record for every CDR3 protein. The sample yields 500,000 to 600,000 distinct CDR3 sequences, just over 45% seen once. Source material: peripheral blood or thyroid tissue (not recorded which). The receptor set was obtained from an adult woman with Graves' disease, either hyperthyroidism or ophthalmopathy (not recorded which).

In the case of this clonotype: This may come from a read error, since a much larger clone is one base off. This chain connects TRBV20-1 to TRBJ1-2; TRBD1 matches 7 bases. Germline V gene lookup returns CDR1 DFQATT and CDR2 SNEGSKA (reference sequence). This CDR3 region has 14 residues. CDR3 loop: CGATPGQFFYGYTF. The CDR3 DNA is TGCGGTGCTACCCCGGGACAGTTTTTCTATGGCTACACCTTC.

The CDR3 nucleotides are TGTGCCAGCAGGTCGACAGGGGTTTCCTATGGCTACACCTTC. It codes for CASRSTGVSYGYTF. V gene TRBV12-3 or TRBV12-4 combines with J gene TRBJ1-2; 8 bases match TRBD1. The CDR3 consists of 14 residues. Losses at the gene ends were 6 bases for V and 4 bases for J; bases not matched to a gene: 7.

The V and J genes are TRBV2 and TRBJ2-5; D gene uncertain. V was shortened by 4 bases and J by 2 bases, with 8 bases between the two germline ends. The CDR3 runs 13 residues. Germline values: CDR1 SNHLY, CDR2 FYNNEI. CDR3 in DNA: TGTGCCAGCAGTGCGTCGAATCAAGAGACCCAGTACTTC. Amino acids: CASSASNQETQYF.

With respect to this clonotype: The junction differs from germline at one of its ends, possibly a read error. The chain links TRBV2 to TRBJ2-6, with D possibly being TRBD2 (5 bases). Germline CDR1 and CDR2: SNHLY and FYNNEI. This CDR3 is 13 amino acids long. Here the CDR3 DNA reads TGTGCCAGCAGCTTTTCCGGGGACAACGTCCTGACTTTC. This codes for CASSFSGDNVLTF.

This clonotype was counted at least ten times. This chain links TRBV12-3 or TRBV12-4 with TRBJ1-1; D not resolved. V lost 5 bases and J lost 9, with 13 bases in between. The CDR3 is made up of 12 amino acids. The CDR3 spells CASSLRPGKAFF. CDR3 in DNA: TGTGCCAGCAGTCTGCGACCGGGAAAAGCTTTCTTT.

This sequence joins TRBV6-5 and TRBJ1-5; TRBD1 agrees at 7 bases. Germline V gives CDR1 MNHEY, CDR2 SVGAGI. V was clipped by 4 bases and J by 3 bases; unmatched bases: 6. The CDR3 sequence is 15 residues long. CDR3 residues: CASSSPGGNNQPQHF. The CDR3 DNA sequence: TGTGCCAGCAGTTCCCCAGGGGGGAACAATCAGCCCCAGCATTTT.

This chain links TRBV15 with TRBJ2-5; D not certain. Trimming took off 10 bases at V and 1 base at J, with 19 bases between the two ends. Per the germline V gene, CDR1 is LNHNV and CDR2 is YYDKDF (reference sequence). The CDR3 is made up of 15 amino acids. CDR3 coding DNA: TGTGCCAGCAGTGAAAGTTGGCGGCCCCAAGAGACCCAGTACTTC. Translating it yields CASSESWRPQETQYF.

At least ten counts were recorded for this clonotype. This sequence joins TRBV12-3 or TRBV12-4 and TRBJ1-5; D may be TRBD1 (5 bases). This CDR3 contains 16 residues. The V gene lost 5 bases and the J gene lost 4 bases, with 18 bases spanning the gap. Here the CDR3 reads CASSLDGGASNQPQHF. The CDR3 bases are TGTGCCAGCAGTCTAGATGGGGGAGCTTCTAATCAGCCCCAGCATTTT.

This chain uses TRBV25-1 with TRBJ2-7; no firm D call. The CDR3 covers 16 residues. With 1 base removed from V and 4 bases from J, the gap between germline ends came to 17 bases. Per germline, CDR1 MGHDK and CDR2 SYGVNS. In nucleotides, the CDR3 is TGTGCCAGCAGTGAATCAGGACGGCCGCTCTGGTACGAGCAGTACTTC. Translation: CASSESGRPLWYEQYF.

The V call is TRBV5-6, the J call TRBJ2-7; 11 nucleotides agree with TRBD2. This CDR3 is built from 20 residues. Germline CDR1 and CDR2: SGHDT and YYEEEE. V shed 0 bases and J 0 bases; nucleotides not matched to a gene: 14. The CDR3, as DNA: TGTGCCAGCAGCTTGGGAACTAGCGGGAGAGATAACCTCGCCTCCTACGAGCAGTACTTC. Its translation is CASSLGTSGRDNLASYEQYF.

V and J are TRBV29-1 and TRBJ2-5; D call uncertain. Germline V gene sequence: CDR1 SQVTM, CDR2 ANQGSEA. The CDR3 contains 13 residues. The CDR3 bases are TGCGCCACCTCGGGCTCCTCCGGGGAGACCCAGTACTTC. This translates into CATSGSSGETQYF.

This clonotype occurred once. The V and J genes are TRBV7-9 and TRBJ2-7; D remains ambiguous. The CDR3 has 13 residues. Germline CDR1 is SEHNR and CDR2 is FQNEAQ (reference sequence). Trimming left V 7 bases short and J 3 bases short, with 13 bases between. DNA of the CDR3: TGTGCCAGCACCAAAAATCCTGGCTACGAGCAGTACTTC. Translating gives CASTKNPGYEQYF.

In this sample, this clonotype turned up many times. The V and J genes are TRBV28 and TRBJ1-1; possible D gene TRBD1, 5 bases. The germline V gene encodes CDR1 MDHEN and CDR2 SYDVKM. Trimming pared 6 bases from V and 4 bases from J, leaving 15 bases between. The CDR3 is 14 residues long. CDR3 loop: CASSLRGAGTEAFF. CDR3 DNA sequence: TGTGCCAGCAGCTTACGGGGCGCGGGCACTGAAGCTTTCTTT.

The rearrangement uses TRBV7-2 and TRBJ1-3; D remains unclear. CDR1 SGHTA and CDR2 FQGNSA come from the germline V gene. The CDR3 consists of 16 residues. Deletions cut 5 bases from V and 0 bases from J, with 14 bases between. CDR3 bases: TGTGCCAGCAGCCCCCAACTACTTAGCTCTGGAAACACCATATATTTT. Encoded protein: CASSPQLLSSGNTIYF.

Many counts were recorded for this clonotype. The V gene is TRBV11-2, the J gene TRBJ2-7; TRBD1 might be the D (5 bases). The germline V gene encodes CDR1 SGHAT and CDR2 FQNNGV. Between the trimmed V and J ends, which lost 2 bases and 2 bases, there was a span of 19 bases. CDR3 length equals 17 residues. The CDR3 is CASSLSYRGRTTYEQYF. The CDR3 DNA reads TGTGCCAGCAGCTTATCGTATCGAGGACGGACAACCTACGAGCAGTACTTC.

Many counts were recorded for this clonotype. CDR3 loop: CASSLEASSYEQYF. The DNA of the CDR3 is TGCGCCAGCAGCTTGGAGGCATCCTCCTACGAGCAGTACTTC. V is TRBV5-1 and J is TRBJ2-7; D is ambiguous. Germline loops: CDR1 SGHRS, CDR2 YFSETQ. The V and J ends lost 0 bases and 0 bases respectively, with 7 bases between them. The CDR3 extends over 14 amino acids.

In its sample, this clonotype was seen many times. The rearrangement uses TRBV18 and TRBJ2-7; D is unclear. V was clipped by 6 bases and J by 7 bases, with 10 bases between them. Germline V gene sequence: CDR1 KGHSH, CDR2 LQKENI. The CDR3 totals 11 residues. CDR3 DNA: TGTGCCAGCTCCCCTCATGGGGAGCAGTACTTC. It codes for CASSPHGEQYF.

This clonotype was recorded a few times. The gene calls are TRBV5-1 and TRBJ1-1; 7 bases map to TRBD1. This CDR3 region has 14 residues. V trimming: 2 bases; J trimming: 0 bases; junction bases outside the gene matches: 1. The V gene's germline CDR1 is SGHRS and CDR2 YFSETQ. The CDR3 reads CASSFQGVNTEAFF. For the CDR3, the DNA is TGCGCCAGCAGCTTTCAGGGGGTGAACACTGAAGCTTTCTTT.

DNA for the CDR3: TGTGCCACCAGCGGAGGGGAGGACCAAGAGACCCAGTACTTC. Translating gives CATSGGEDQETQYF. The chain recombines TRBV15 with TRBJ2-5, with D possibly TRBD2 on 6 matching bases. Germline CDR1 LNHNV, CDR2 YYDKDF (reference sequence). There are 14 residues in the CDR3. V lost 5 bases and J lost 0, with 10 bases in between.

This sequence joins TRBV2 and TRBJ1-2, with 9 bases that match TRBD1. CDR1 is SNHLY and CDR2 is FYNNEI in the germline V gene. Trimming at V came to 5 bases and at J to 5 bases, leaving 6 bases not matched to a gene. The CDR3 runs 14 residues. The CDR3 nucleotides read TGTGCCAGCAGTTTACAGGGGGCCCCGTATGGCTACACCTTC. Its translation: CASSLQGAPYGYTF.